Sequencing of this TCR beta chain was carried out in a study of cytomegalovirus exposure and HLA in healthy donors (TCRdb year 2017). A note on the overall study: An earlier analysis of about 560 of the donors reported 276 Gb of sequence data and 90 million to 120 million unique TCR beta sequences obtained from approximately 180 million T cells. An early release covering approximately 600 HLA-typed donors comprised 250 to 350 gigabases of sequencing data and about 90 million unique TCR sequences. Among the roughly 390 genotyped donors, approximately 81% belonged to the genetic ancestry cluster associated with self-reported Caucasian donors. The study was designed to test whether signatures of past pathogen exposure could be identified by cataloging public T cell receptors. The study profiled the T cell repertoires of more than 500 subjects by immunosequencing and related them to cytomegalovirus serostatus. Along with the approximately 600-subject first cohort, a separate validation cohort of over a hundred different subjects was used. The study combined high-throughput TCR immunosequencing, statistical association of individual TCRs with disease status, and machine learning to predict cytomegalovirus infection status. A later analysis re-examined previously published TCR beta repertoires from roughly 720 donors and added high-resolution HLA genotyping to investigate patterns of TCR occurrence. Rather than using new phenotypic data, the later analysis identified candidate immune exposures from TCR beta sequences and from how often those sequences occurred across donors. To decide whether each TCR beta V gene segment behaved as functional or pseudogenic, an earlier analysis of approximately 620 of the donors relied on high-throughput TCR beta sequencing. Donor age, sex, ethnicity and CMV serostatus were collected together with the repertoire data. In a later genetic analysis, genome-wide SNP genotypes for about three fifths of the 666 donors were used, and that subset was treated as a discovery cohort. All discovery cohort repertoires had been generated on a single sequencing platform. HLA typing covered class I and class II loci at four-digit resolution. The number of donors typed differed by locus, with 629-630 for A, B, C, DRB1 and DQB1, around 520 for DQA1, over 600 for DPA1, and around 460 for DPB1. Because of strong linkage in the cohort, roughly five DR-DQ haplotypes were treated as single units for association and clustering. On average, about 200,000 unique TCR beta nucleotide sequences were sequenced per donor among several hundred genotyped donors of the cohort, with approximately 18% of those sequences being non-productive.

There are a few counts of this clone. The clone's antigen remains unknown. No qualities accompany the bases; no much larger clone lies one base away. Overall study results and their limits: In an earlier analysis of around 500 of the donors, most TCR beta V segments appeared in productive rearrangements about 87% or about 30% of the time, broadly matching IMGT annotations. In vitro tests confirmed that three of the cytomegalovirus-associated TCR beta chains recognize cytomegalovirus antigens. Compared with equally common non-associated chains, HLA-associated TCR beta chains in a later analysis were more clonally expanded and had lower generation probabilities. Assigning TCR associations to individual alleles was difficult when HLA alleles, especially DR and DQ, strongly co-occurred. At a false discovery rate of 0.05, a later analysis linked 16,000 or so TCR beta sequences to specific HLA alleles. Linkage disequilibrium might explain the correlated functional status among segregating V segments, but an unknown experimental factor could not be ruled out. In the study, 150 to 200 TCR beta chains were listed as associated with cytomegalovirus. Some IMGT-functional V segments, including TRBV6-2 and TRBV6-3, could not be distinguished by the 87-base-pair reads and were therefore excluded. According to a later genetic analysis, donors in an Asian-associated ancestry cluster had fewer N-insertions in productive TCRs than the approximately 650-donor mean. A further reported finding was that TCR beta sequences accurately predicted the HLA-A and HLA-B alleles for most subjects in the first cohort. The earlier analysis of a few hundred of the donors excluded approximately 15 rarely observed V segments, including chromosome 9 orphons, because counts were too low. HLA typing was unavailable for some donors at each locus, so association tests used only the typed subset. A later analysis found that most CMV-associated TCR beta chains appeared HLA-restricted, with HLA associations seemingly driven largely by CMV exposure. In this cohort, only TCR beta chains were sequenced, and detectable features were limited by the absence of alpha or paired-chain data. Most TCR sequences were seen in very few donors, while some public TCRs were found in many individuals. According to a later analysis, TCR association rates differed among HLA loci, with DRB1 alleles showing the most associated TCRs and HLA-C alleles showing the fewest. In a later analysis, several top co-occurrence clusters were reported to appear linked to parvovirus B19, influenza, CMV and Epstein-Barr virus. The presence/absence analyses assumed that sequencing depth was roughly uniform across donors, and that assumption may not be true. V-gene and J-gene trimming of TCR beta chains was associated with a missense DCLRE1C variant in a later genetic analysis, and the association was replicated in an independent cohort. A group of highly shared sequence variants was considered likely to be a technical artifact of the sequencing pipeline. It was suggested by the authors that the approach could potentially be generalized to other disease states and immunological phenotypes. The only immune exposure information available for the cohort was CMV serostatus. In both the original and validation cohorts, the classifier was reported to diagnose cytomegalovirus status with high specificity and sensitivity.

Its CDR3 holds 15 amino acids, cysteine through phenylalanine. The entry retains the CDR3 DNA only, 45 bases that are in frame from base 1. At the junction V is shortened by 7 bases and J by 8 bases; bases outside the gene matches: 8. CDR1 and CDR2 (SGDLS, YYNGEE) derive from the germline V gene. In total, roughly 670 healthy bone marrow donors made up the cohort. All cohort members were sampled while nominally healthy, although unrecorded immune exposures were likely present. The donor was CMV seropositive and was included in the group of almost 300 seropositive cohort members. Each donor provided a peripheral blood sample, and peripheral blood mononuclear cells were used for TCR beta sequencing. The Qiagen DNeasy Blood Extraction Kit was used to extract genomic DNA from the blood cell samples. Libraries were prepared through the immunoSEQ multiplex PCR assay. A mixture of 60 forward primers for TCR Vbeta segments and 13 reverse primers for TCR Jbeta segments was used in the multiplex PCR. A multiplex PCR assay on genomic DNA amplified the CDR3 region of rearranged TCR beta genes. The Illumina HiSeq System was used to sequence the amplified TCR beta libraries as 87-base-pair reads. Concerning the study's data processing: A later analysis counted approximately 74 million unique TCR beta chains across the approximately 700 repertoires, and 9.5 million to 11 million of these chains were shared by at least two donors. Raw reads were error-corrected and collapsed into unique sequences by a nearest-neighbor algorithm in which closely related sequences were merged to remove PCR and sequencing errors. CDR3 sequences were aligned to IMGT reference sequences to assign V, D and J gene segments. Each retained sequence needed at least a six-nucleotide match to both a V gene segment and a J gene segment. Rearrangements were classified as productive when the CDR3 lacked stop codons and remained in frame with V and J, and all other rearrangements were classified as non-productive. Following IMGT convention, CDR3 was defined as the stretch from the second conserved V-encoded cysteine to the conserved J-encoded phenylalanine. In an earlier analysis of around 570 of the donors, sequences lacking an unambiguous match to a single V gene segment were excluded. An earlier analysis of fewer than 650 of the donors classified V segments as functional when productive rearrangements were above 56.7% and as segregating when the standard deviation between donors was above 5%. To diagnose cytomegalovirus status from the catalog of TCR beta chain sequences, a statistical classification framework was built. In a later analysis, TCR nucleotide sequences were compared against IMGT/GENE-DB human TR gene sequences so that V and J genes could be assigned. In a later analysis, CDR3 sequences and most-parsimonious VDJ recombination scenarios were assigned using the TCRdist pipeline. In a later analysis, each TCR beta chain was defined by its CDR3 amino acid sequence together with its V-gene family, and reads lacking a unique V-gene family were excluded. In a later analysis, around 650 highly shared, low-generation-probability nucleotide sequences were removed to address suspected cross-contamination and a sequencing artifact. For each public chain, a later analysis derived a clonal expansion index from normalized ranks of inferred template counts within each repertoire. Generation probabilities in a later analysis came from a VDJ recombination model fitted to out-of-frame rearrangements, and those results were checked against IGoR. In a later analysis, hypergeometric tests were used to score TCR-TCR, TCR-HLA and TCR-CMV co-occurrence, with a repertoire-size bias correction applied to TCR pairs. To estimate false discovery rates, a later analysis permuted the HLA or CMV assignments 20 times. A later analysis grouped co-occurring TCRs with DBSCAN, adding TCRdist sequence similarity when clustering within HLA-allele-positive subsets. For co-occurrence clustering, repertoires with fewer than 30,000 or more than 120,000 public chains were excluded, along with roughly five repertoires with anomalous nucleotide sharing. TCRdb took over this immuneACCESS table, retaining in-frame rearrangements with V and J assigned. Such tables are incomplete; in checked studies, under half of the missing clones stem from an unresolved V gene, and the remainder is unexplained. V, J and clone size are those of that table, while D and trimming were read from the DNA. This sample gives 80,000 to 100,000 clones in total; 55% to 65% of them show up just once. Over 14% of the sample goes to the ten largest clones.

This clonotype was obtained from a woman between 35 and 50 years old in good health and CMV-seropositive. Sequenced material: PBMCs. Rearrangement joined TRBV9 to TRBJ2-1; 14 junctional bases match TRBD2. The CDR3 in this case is CASGGTSGREDEQFF. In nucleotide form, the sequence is TGTGCCAGCGGGGGGACTAGCGGGAGAGAAGATGAGCAGTTCTTC.